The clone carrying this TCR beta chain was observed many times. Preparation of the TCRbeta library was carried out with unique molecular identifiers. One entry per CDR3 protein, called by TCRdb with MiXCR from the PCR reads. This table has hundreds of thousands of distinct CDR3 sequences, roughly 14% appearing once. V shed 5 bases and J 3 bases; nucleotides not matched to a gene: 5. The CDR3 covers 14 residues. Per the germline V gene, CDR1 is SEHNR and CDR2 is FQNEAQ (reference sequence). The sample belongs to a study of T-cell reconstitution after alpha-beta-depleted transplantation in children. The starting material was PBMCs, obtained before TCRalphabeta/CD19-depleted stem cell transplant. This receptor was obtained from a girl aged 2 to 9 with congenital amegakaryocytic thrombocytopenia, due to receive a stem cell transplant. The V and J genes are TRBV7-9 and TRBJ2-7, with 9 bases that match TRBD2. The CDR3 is CASSMTSGDYEQYF. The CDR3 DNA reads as TGTGCCAGCAGCATGACTAGCGGAGACTACGAGCAGTACTTC.